The 11 T cell receptor beta chains below come from one sample, sequenced in a study of control samples from healthy donors and cancer patients. Some clones are missing from TCRdb's copy, which holds only in-frame ones; the method was immunoSEQ multiplex PCR. The sample carries fewer than 80,000 clones, 85% to 90% recorded once. The sequencing sample was made of PBMCs. All receptors derive from a man aged 55 to 70 with colorectal cancer.

Points on this clone: This CDR3 is also generated by other DNA sequences in the sample. This rearrangement joins TRBV18 to TRBJ1-1; D uncertain. The V end lost 1 base, the J end lost 4 bases, and 10 bases lay between the germline ends. CDR1 and CDR2 (germline): KGHSH, LQKENI. The CDR3 consists of 14 residues. The CDR3 region is CASSPQGAGTEAFF. The CDR3 DNA reads TGTGCCAGCTCACCACAGGGAGCTGGCACTGAAGCTTTCTTT.

This chain joins TRBV30 and TRBJ2-2; D ambiguous. Germline values: CDR1 GTSNPN, CDR2 SVGIG (reference sequence). This CDR3 comprises 12 residues. The V end was cut by 2 bases, the J end by 7 bases, with 8 bases between. The CDR3 loop is CAWSQSVGELFF. As DNA, the CDR3 is TGTGCCTGGAGTCAGTCCGTCGGGGAGCTGTTTTTT.

The V gene is TRBV6-5, the J gene TRBJ2-3, with D perhaps matching TRBD2 (7 bases). V was trimmed by 6 bases and J by 6 bases, leaving 13 bases between them. Germline assignment: CDR1 MNHEY and CDR2 SVGAGI. This CDR3 contains 13 residues. For the CDR3, the DNA is TGTGCCAGCAGGCCGGGGGGCATGGATACGCAGTATTTT. Its protein product is CASRPGGMDTQYF.

The chain recombines TRBV6-6 with TRBJ2-5, with TRBD1 matching 11 bases. Trimming cost V 0 bases and J 5 bases; bases outside gene matches: 5. There are 16 residues in the CDR3. Germline lookup yields CDR1 MNHNY and CDR2 SVGAGI (reference sequence). CDR3 sequence (DNA): TGTGCCAGCAGTTACTCGGGACAGGGGGGGAAGGAGACCCAGTACTTC. Translation: CASSYSGQGGKETQYF.

The J gene is TRBJ2-5, the V gene TRBV10-1, with TRBD1 matching over 9 bases. The V segment lost 6 bases and the J segment 1 base; nucleotides outside the gene matches: 27. Germline CDR1 and CDR2: WNHNN and SYGVQD (reference sequence). The length of the CDR3 is 22 residues. CDR3 sequence (DNA): TGCGCCAGCAGGGTCCTCGGGACAGGGTCCCGTACGTCCTCTGCACGCCAAGAGACCCAGTACTTC. Amino acid sequence: CASRVLGTGSRTSSARQETQYF.

This chain connects TRBV7-9 to TRBJ1-1; a weak D match, TRBD1 (6 bases). The CDR3 has 15 amino acids. CDR1 is SEHNR and CDR2 is FQNEAQ in the germline V gene (reference sequence). The V end lost 0 bases, the J end lost 6 bases, and 14 bases lay between the germline ends. CDR3 protein: CASSLALRRGAEAFF. CDR3 DNA sequence: TGTGCCAGCAGCTTAGCGCTACGCAGGGGTGCTGAAGCTTTCTTT.

V is TRBV11-2 and J is TRBJ2-7; 10 nucleotides line up with TRBD1. The CDR3 has 16 residues. V shed 5 bases, J shed 3 bases, and the junction held 10 bases outside the gene matches. Germline CDR1 is SGHAT and CDR2 is FQNNGV. CDR3 loop: CASSLRGDRGFYEQYF. DNA of the CDR3: TGTGCCAGCAGCCTGAGGGGGGACAGGGGCTTCTACGAGCAGTACTTC.

The table lists this clone with a count of one. The genes are TRBV3-1 (or the pseudogene TRBV3-2) and TRBJ1-5; TRBD1 aligns across 7 bases. The CDR3 has 15 amino acids. Per the germline V gene, CDR1 is LGHDT and CDR2 is YNNKEL (reference sequence). The trim removed 0 bases at V and 6 bases at J, leaving 5 bases unmatched. The CDR3 DNA sequence: TGTGCCAGCAGCCAAGACCCCCAGGGGGGTCAGCCCCAGCATTTT. It translates to CASSQDPQGGQPQHF.

The chain couples TRBV2 to TRBJ1-2; 7 bases are shared with TRBD1. The CDR3 loop spans 16 amino acids. V dropped 2 bases and J dropped 1; count of bases not matched to a gene: 7. Germline V gives CDR1 SNHLY, CDR2 FYNNEI. The CDR3 loop is CASSERQGEYNYGYTF. DNA for the CDR3: TGTGCCAGCAGTGAACGACAGGGAGAGTATAACTATGGCTACACCTTC.

This clone was recorded only once. The V call is TRBV5-1, the J call TRBJ1-4; 10 bases fit TRBD1. The CDR3 sequence is 15 residues long. Trimming took 5 bases from V and 7 from J; bases not matched to a gene: 8. The germline V gene encodes CDR1 SGHRS and CDR2 YFSETQ. Here the CDR3 reads CASRQRQGAAEKLFF. The CDR3 DNA follows: TGCGCCAGCAGACAGAGACAGGGGGCTGCTGAAAAACTGTTTTTT.

The chain carries TRBV19 and TRBJ2-2; possibly TRBD2 for D (6 bases). The V end lost 2 bases, the J end lost 5 bases, and 9 bases lay between the germline ends. In germline, CDR1 is LNHDA, CDR2 SQIVND (reference sequence). The CDR3 totals 14 residues. DNA of the CDR3: TGTGCCAGTAGTATACGGGACTTTACCGGGGAGCTGTTTTTT. It encodes CASSIRDFTGELFF.